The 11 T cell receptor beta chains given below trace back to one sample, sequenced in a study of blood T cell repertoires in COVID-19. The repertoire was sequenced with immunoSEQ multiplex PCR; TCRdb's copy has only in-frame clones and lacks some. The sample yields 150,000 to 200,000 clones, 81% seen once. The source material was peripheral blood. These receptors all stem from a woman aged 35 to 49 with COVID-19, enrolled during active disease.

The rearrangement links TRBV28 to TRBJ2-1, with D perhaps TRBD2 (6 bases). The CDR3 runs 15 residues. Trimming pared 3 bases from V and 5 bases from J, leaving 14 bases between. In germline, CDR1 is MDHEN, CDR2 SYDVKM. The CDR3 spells CASSFLAGSDNEQFF. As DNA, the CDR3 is TGTGCCAGCAGTTTTTTGGCGGGATCTGACAATGAGCAGTTCTTC. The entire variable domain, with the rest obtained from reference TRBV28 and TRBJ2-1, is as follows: DVKVTQSSRYLVKRTGEKVFLECVQDMDHENMFWYRQDPGLGLRLIYFSYDVKMKEKGDIPEGYSVSREKKERFSLILESASTNQTSMYLCASSFLAGSDNEQFFGPGTRLTVL.

The CDR3 protein is CASSLGAGGWEQYF. CDR3 nucleotide sequence: TGTGCCAGCAGCTTAGGTGCGGGAGGCTGGGAGCAGTACTTC. J is TRBJ2-7 and V is TRBV13; 8 positions agree with TRBD2. V gave up 0 bases and J gave up 7 bases; unmatched junction bases: 5. Per germline, CDR1 PRHDT and CDR2 FYEKMQ (reference sequence). This CDR3 has 14 residues.

CDR3 nucleotides: TGTGCCAGCAGTCTGAACACCGGGGAGCTGTTTTTT. It translates to CASSLNTGELFF. This chain connects TRBV28 to TRBJ2-2; D not certain. This CDR3 has 12 residues. Germline V gene sequence: CDR1 MDHEN, CDR2 SYDVKM. Trimming shortened V by 5 bases and J by 1 base, and 2 bases separated the two germline ends.

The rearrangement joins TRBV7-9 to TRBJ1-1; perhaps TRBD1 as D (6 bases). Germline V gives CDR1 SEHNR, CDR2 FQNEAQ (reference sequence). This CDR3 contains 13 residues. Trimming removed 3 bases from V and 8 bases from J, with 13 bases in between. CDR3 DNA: TGTGCCAGCAGCTTGTCCGGGGGGCGAGAAGCTTTCTTT. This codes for CASSLSGGREAFF.

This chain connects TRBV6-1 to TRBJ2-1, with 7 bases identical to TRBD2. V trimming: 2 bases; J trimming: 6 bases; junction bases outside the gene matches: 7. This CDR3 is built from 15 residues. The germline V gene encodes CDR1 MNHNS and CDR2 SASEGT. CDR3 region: CASSERAGVGNEQFF. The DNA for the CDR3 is TGTGCCAGCAGTGAACGGGCGGGAGTGGGCAATGAGCAGTTCTTC.

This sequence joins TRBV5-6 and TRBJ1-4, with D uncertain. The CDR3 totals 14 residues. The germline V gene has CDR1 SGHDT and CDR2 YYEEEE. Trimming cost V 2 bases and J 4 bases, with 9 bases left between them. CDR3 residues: CASSFGLSNEKLFF. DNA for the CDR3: TGTGCCAGCAGCTTCGGACTGAGTAATGAAAAACTGTTTTTT.

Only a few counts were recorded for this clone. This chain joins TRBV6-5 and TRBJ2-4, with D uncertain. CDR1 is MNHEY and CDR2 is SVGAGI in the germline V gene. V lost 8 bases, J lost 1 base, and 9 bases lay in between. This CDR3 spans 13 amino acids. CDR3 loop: CASLEKAKNIQYF. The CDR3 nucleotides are TGTGCCAGCCTAGAGAAGGCCAAAAACATTCAGTACTTC.

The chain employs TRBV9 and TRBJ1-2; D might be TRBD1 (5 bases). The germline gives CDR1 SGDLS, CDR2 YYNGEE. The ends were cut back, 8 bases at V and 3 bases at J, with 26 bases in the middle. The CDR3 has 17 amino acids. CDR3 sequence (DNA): TGTGCCAGATCCTCCTGGTCCCAGGGCCGGATGGACTATGGCTACACCTTC. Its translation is CARSSWSQGRMDYGYTF.

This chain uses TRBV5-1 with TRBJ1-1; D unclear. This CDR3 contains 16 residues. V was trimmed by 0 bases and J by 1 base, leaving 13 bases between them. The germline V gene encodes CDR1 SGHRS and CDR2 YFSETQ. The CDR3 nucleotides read TGCGCCAGCAGCTTGGCCGTTGGTTCAGGGAACACTGAAGCTTTCTTT. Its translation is CASSLAVGSGNTEAFF.

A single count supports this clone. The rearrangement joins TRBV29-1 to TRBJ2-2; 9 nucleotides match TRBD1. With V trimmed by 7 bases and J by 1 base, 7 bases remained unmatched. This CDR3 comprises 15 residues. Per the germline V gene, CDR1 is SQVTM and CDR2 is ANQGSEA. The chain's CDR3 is CSAAPGQGNTGELFF. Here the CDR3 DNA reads TGCAGCGCCGCCCCGGGACAGGGGAACACCGGGGAGCTGTTTTTT.

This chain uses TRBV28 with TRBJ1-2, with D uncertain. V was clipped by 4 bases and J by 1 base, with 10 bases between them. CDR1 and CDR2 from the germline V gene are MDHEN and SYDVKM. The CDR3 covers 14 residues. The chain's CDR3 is CASSSTRVNYGYTF. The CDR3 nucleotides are TGTGCCAGCAGTTCTACTCGGGTTAACTATGGCTACACCTTC.